In its sample, the clone carrying this TCR beta chain was seen a few times. The antigen remains undetermined. The sample originates from a study of post-analysis software for immune sequencing data. Whole-study results and caveats: A handful of TRBV segments were significantly more frequent in patients than in controls. TRBV5-6, TRBV5-1 and TRBV20-1 were among these segments.

Researchers reported that TCR beta cDNA libraries carried unique molecular identifiers. From the PCR reads, TCRdb called clonotypes with MiXCR, one entry per CDR3 protein. The sample has about 540,000 distinct CDR3 sequences; 30% to 40% are singletons. CDR1 is SGHRS and CDR2 is YFSETQ in the germline V gene. The junction had 6 bases not matched to a gene; V was cut back by 4 bases and J by 2 bases. The CDR3 covers 16 residues. The source is a girl aged 2-17 years with multiple sclerosis. The material sequenced was blood. This sequence joins TRBV5-1 and TRBJ2-6; 7 bases are a match to TRBD1. The DNA for the CDR3 is TGCGCCAGCAGCCCCGGACAGGCTGCTGGGGCCAACGTCCTGACTTTC. Translation gives CASSPGQAAGANVLTF.